This passage covers 22 T cell receptor beta chains from one sample sequenced in a study of blood T cell repertoires in COVID-19. Using immunoSEQ multiplex PCR, the repertoire was profiled, and TCRdb retains in-frame clones only, with some absent. The sample yields over 200,000 clones, around 83% seen once. Sample: peripheral blood. All receptors derive from a man aged 35 to 55 with active or convalescent COVID-19.

This clone appeared a few times. J is TRBJ1-5 and V is TRBV6-6; D gene uncertain. Germline CDR1 is MNHNY and CDR2 is SVGAGI (reference sequence). This CDR3 has 13 amino acids. The V gene lost 3 bases and the J gene lost 5 bases, with 8 bases spanning the gap. CDR3 region: CASSYGLYQPQHF. For the CDR3, the DNA is TGTGCCAGCAGTTATGGGCTCTATCAGCCCCAGCATTTT.

The J gene is TRBJ1-2, the V gene TRBV3-1 (or the pseudogene TRBV3-2), with a possible D match to TRBD1 (6 bases). This CDR3 region has 14 residues. V gave up 0 bases and J gave up 4 bases, with 9 bases separating them. The germline V gene encodes CDR1 LGHDT and CDR2 YNNKEL (reference sequence). In DNA, the CDR3 is TGTGCCAGCAGCCAAGAGGGCAGGGGCTATGGCTACACCTTC. Encoded protein: CASSQEGRGYGYTF.

The gene calls are TRBV30 and TRBJ2-7, with 10 positions matching TRBD1. V dropped 7 bases and J dropped 5; count of bases not matched to a gene: 11. The CDR3 contains 14 residues. The germline V gene encodes CDR1 GTSNPN and CDR2 SVGIG (reference sequence). This chain's CDR3 is CASAPGQGRDEQYF. In nucleotides, the CDR3 is TGTGCCTCGGCACCGGGACAGGGGCGCGACGAGCAGTACTTC.

This clone was recorded once. The CDR3: CASMTGGFGYTF. The CDR3 DNA reads TGTGCCAGTATGACTGGGGGGTTTGGCTACACCTTC. The rearrangement joins TRBV19 to TRBJ1-2, with D possibly matching TRBD1 (5 bases). The CDR3 is made up of 12 amino acids. In germline, CDR1 is LNHDA, CDR2 SQIVND (reference sequence). Trimming removed 7 bases from V and 7 bases from J, with 13 bases in between.

The CDR3, as DNA: TGTGCCAGCAGTTACCCGGAGGCCAATTCACCCCTCCACTTT. Protein sequence: CASSYPEANSPLHF. The V gene is TRBV6-6, the J gene TRBJ1-6; D call uncertain. Deletions cut 2 bases from V and 7 bases from J, with 9 bases between. The CDR3 has 14 residues. Germline CDR1 and CDR2: MNHNY and SVGAGI (reference sequence).

This clone was counted a single time. The CDR3 DNA follows: TGCAGTGCTAGTGACGGAGCGTACCAAGAGACCCAGTACTTC. Its protein product is CSASDGAYQETQYF. This chain links TRBV20-1 with TRBJ2-5, with unresolved D. Germline values: CDR1 DFQATT, CDR2 SNEGSKA (reference sequence). The CDR3 is made up of 14 amino acids. The ends were cut back, 3 bases at V and 0 bases at J, with 11 bases in the middle.

This sequence joins TRBV30 and TRBJ2-6; no firm D call. The CDR3 spans 16 residues. CDR1 and CDR2 from the germline V gene are GTSNPN and SVGIG (reference sequence). The V end was cut by 3 bases, the J end by 0 bases, with 12 bases between. CDR3 in amino acids: CAWRGPTPSGANVLTF. DNA of the CDR3: TGTGCCTGGAGGGGTCCGACTCCCTCTGGGGCCAACGTCCTGACTTTC.

The chain carries TRBV11-2 and TRBJ1-5, with 8 bases identical to TRBD1. The V gene end was trimmed by 5 bases and the J gene end by 1 base; junction bases not matched to a gene: 13. This CDR3 has 18 residues. Germline-derived CDR1 and CDR2 are SGHAT and FQNNGV. CDR3 in amino acids: CASSLGQGGVGSNQPQHF. As DNA, the CDR3 is TGTGCCAGCAGCCTTGGACAGGGAGGAGTAGGGAGCAATCAGCCCCAGCATTTT.

V gene TRBV6-6 combines with J gene TRBJ1-5; the match to TRBD1 covers 8 bases. V lost 5 bases, J lost 3 bases, and 15 bases stayed unmatched. Per the germline V gene, CDR1 is MNHNY and CDR2 is SVGAGI (reference sequence). The CDR3 is made up of 18 amino acids. CDR3 bases: TGTGCCAGCAGTCCAGACAGGGGAGGTAAGGGAAACAATCAGCCCCAGCATTTT. Translating gives CASSPDRGGKGNNQPQHF.

This sequence joins TRBV30 and TRBJ1-2; 8 nucleotides line up with TRBD1. Per the germline V gene, CDR1 is GTSNPN and CDR2 is SVGIG (reference sequence). Trimming cost V 5 bases and J 5 bases; bases outside gene matches: 7. This CDR3 region has 13 residues. CDR3 protein: CAWATGVGYGYTF. The CDR3 DNA sequence: TGTGCCTGGGCGACAGGGGTCGGGTATGGCTACACCTTC.

CDR3 in DNA: TGTGCCAGCAGTTACGGGGGCTTCGCCTACGAGCAGTACTTC. Translation: CASSYGGFAYEQYF. V gene TRBV6-5 combines with J gene TRBJ2-7; D is possibly TRBD1 (6 bases). This CDR3 comprises 14 residues. Looked up from germline, CDR1 is MNHEY and CDR2 is SVGAGI. Trimming removed 2 bases at V and 2 bases at J, with 10 bases between.

V is TRBV6-5 and J is TRBJ1-6; D possibly corresponds to TRBD1 (5 bases). CDR1 and CDR2 from the germline V gene are MNHEY and SVGAGI. Trimming left V 2 bases short and J 8 bases short, with 10 bases between. This CDR3 is built from 14 residues. The DNA for the CDR3 is TGTGCCAGCAGTTACGGACAAGGGGATTCACCCCTCCACTTT. It yields the protein CASSYGQGDSPLHF.

The V call is TRBV6-5, the J call TRBJ1-5; 7 nucleotides agree with TRBD1. This CDR3 comprises 15 residues. J gave up 7 bases and V 7 bases, and 13 bases lay outside the gene matches. Germline CDR1 is MNHEY and CDR2 is SVGAGI. This CDR3 reads CASNEQGTNWQPQHF. The CDR3 DNA reads as TGTGCCAGCAACGAACAGGGGACCAATTGGCAGCCCCAGCATTTT.

This clone was seen a handful of times. The chain combines TRBV7-8 with TRBJ2-7, with 8 nucleotides matching TRBD2. The CDR3 totals 15 residues. Looked up from germline, CDR1 is SGHVS and CDR2 is FQNEAQ. The V and J ends lost 3 bases and 2 bases, in that order; junction bases with no gene match: 6. The DNA of the CDR3 is TGTGCCAGCAGCTTCGAAGCGGGGGAGCCCTACGAGCAGTACTTC. As protein: CASSFEAGEPYEQYF. The full variable domain, its missing parts supplied by reference TRBV7-8 and TRBJ2-7, is GAGVSQSPRYKVAKRGQDVALRCDPISGHVSLFWYQQALGQGPEFLTYFQNEAQLDKSGLPSDRFFAERPEGSVSTLKIQRTQQEDSAVYLCASSFEAGEPYEQYFGPGTRLTVT.

This chain joins TRBV5-1 and TRBJ2-1; D is unresolved. This CDR3 has 15 residues. The germline V and J ends were trimmed by 0 bases and 7 bases, with 14 bases remaining between them. Germline V gives CDR1 SGHRS, CDR2 YFSETQ. CDR3 residues: CASSLGLGDGNEQFF. In nucleotides, the CDR3 is TGCGCCAGCAGCTTGGGCCTAGGTGACGGGAATGAGCAGTTCTTC. Looking up the rest from reference TRBV5-1 and TRBJ2-1 gives the full variable domain: KAGVTQTPRYLIKTRGQQVTLSCSPISGHRSVSWYQQTPGQGLQFLFEYFSETQRNKGNFPGRFSGRQFSNSRSEMNVSTLELGDSALYLCASSLGLGDGNEQFFGPGTRLTVL.

The chain carries TRBV19 and TRBJ1-2, with 7 nucleotides matching TRBD1. Germline trimming cut 5 bases from V and 0 bases from J; bases unmatched to any gene: 3. Germline values: CDR1 LNHDA, CDR2 SQIVND (reference sequence). CDR3 size: 14 residues. The CDR3 here is CASSVGTANYGYTF. The CDR3 DNA sequence: TGTGCCAGTAGTGTCGGGACAGCTAACTATGGCTACACCTTC.

This clone appeared a single time. J is TRBJ2-7 and V is TRBV19; 8 bases agree with TRBD2. The CDR3 is made up of 13 amino acids. The germline V gene encodes CDR1 LNHDA and CDR2 SQIVND (reference sequence). The V segment lost 6 bases and the J segment 0 bases; nucleotides outside the gene matches: 1. The CDR3 DNA is TGTGCCAGTAGGGGACTAGACTCCTACGAGCAGTACTTC. Its protein is CASRGLDSYEQYF.

The CDR3 DNA reads TGTGCCAGCAGTGAATCAAGGACAGGGCCCTATGGCTACACCTTC. It yields the protein CASSESRTGPYGYTF. J is TRBJ1-2 and V is TRBV6-1, with TRBD1 matching over 8 bases. J lost 4 bases, V lost 2 bases, and 6 bases had no gene match. This CDR3 has 15 amino acids. Germline V gene sequence: CDR1 MNHNS, CDR2 SASEGT.

The chain uses TRBV9 and TRBJ1-6; D might be TRBD1 (6 bases). The V and J ends lost 4 bases and 9 bases respectively, with 14 bases between them. There are 14 residues in the CDR3. Germline lookup yields CDR1 SGDLS and CDR2 YYNGEE. The CDR3: CASSTGQTGSPLHF. In nucleotides, the CDR3 is TGTGCCAGCAGCACCGGACAGACGGGTTCACCCCTCCACTTT.

The chain employs TRBV29-1 and TRBJ1-2, with a tentative D call TRBD1 (5 bases). Germline loops: CDR1 SQVTM, CDR2 ANQGSEA. CDR3 length equals 14 residues. Trimming left V 4 bases short and J 1 base short, with 13 bases between. The CDR3 DNA is TGCAGCGTTGGGGGGGGTTTTGTTAACTATGGCTACACCTTC. Translating gives CSVGGGFVNYGYTF.

The chain links TRBV19 to TRBJ2-3, with 9 bases lining up with TRBD2. From germline, CDR1 is LNHDA and CDR2 SQIVND (reference sequence). With 7 bases clipped from V and 3 bases from J, the junction kept 8 bases outside the gene matches. The CDR3 runs 15 residues. This chain's CDR3 is CASTRTSVLTDTQYF. The CDR3 DNA reads TGTGCCAGTACTCGGACTAGCGTCCTTACAGATACGCAGTATTTT.

This clone has just one count. The chain has TRBV30 and TRBJ1-2, with D unresolved. V was shortened by 0 bases and J by 3 bases, with 11 bases between the two germline ends. The CDR3 sequence is 14 residues long. CDR1 GTSNPN and CDR2 SVGIG come from the germline V gene (reference sequence). The CDR3 nucleotides read TGTGCCTGGAGTGTACTCGGGAATCACTATGGCTACACCTTC. Encoded protein: CAWSVLGNHYGYTF.